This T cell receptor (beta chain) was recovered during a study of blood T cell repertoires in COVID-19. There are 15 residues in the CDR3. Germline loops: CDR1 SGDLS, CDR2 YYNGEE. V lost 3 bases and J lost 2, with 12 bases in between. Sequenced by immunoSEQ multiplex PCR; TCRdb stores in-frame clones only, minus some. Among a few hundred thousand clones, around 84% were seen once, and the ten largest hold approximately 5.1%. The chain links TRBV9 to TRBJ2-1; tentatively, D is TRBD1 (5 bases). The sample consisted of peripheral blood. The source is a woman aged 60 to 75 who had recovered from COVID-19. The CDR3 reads CASSAYRTPYNEQFF. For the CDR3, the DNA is TGTGCCAGCAGCGCGTACAGGACCCCCTACAATGAGCAGTTCTTC. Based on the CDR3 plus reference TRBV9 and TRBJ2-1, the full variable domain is DSGVTQTPKHLITATGQRVTLRCSPRSGDLSVYWYQQSLDQGLQFLIQYYNGEERAKGNILERFSAQQFPDLHSELNLSSLELGDSALYFCASSAYRTPYNEQFFGPGTRLTVL.